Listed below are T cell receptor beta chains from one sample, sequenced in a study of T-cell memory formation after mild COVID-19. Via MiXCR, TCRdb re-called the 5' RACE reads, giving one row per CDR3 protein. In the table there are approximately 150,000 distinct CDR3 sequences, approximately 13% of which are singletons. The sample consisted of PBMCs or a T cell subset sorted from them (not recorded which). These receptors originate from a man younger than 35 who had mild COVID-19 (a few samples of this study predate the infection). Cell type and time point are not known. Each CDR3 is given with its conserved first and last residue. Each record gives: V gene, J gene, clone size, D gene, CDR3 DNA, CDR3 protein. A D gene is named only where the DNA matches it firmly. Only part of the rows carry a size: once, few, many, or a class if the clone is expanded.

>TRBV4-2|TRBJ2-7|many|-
TGTGCCAGCAGCCAACCTGGAACGCCTGTGTACGAGCAGTACTTC
CASSQPGTPVYEQYF
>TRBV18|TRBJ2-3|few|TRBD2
TGTGCCAGCTCATCCCTGAGCGGGGGGGCTGAAGATACGCAGTATTTT
CASSSLSGGAEDTQYF
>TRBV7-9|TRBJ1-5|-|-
TGTGCCAGCAGCTTAGCGGCTCAGCCCCAGCATTTT
CASSLAAQPQHF
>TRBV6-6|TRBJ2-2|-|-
TGTGCCAGCGGTTCGTCCGGGGGCGGGACCGGGGAGCTGTTTTTT
CASGSSGGGTGELFF
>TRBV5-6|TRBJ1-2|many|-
TGTGCCAGCAGCTTGGAAGGGGTGGGCTACACCTTC
CASSLEGVGYTF
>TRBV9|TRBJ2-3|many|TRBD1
TGTGCCAGCAGCCCCCGATTAGGACAGGGCACAGATACGCAGTATTTT
CASSPRLGQGTDTQYF
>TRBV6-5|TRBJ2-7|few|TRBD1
TGTGCCAGCAGTTACGACGGGACAGGGACCTACGAGCAGTACTTC
CASSYDGTGTYEQYF
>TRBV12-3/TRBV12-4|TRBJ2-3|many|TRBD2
TGTGCCAGCAGTTCCAGCGGGGGATCAGATACGCAGTATTTT
CASSSSGGSDTQYF
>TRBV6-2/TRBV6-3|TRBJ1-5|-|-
TGTGCCAGCAGTTCCCCCCGAGAGAATCGGCCCCAGCATTTT
CASSSPRENRPQHF
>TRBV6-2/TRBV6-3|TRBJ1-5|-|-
TGTGCCAGCCGGCCATGGCCAACTCAAAATCAGCCCCAGCATTTT
CASRPWPTQNQPQHF
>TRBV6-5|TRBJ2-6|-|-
TGTGCCAGCAGTTACTGGGGCTCTGGGGCCAACGTCCTGACTTTC
CASSYWGSGANVLTF
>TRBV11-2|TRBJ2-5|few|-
TGTGCCAGCAGCCACACTCGGACCCAGTACTTC
CASSHTRTQYF
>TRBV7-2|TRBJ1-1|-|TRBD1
TGTGCCAGCAGTTTGACAGGGTTGAACACTGAAGCTTTCTTT
CASSLTGLNTEAFF
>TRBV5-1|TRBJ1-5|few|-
TGCGCCAGCAGCTCGGGACCGAGCAATCAGCCCCAGCATTTT
CASSSGPSNQPQHF
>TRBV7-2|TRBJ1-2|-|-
TGTGCCAGCAGCTTCCAAGGGGGAGACTATGGCTACACCTTC
CASSFQGGDYGYTF
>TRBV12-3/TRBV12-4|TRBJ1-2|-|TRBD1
TGTGCCAGCAGTTCAGGGAACAGGGGGCTCTATGGCTACACCTTC
CASSSGNRGLYGYTF
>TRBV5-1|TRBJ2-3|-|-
TGCGCCAGCAACAGGGTGTCCTCGGCAGATACGCAGTATTTT
CASNRVSSADTQYF
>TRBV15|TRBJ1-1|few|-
TGTGCCACCAGCAGTGGTTTCACTGAAGCTTTCTTT
CATSSGFTEAFF
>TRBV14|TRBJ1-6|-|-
TGTGCCAGCAGCCGGAAGCATTCACCCCTCCACTTT
CASSRKHSPLHF
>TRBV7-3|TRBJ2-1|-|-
TGTGCCAGCGGGCACAGGGGTAGCGGGGTGAATGAGCAGTTCTTC
CASGHRGSGVNEQFF
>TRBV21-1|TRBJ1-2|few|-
TGTGCCAGCAGTCAGGGGACGGCAGAACTCTATGGCTACACCTTC
CASSQGTAELYGYTF
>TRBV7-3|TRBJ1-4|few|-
TGTGCCAGCAGCTTAGCGAGGGGTGGAAAACTGTTTTTT
CASSLARGGKLFF
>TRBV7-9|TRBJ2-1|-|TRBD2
TGTGCCAGCAGTTCAGACCCGGACTTCCCGGGGGGTGATGAGCAGTTCTTC
CASSSDPDFPGGDEQFF
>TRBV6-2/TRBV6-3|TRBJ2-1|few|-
TGTGCCAGCAGTTACGGTGCAGGGGGGCCCTACAATGAGCAGTTCTTC
CASSYGAGGPYNEQFF
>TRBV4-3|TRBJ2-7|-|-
TGCGCCAGCAGCCAAGATTGGACCTACGAGCAGTACTTC
CASSQDWTYEQYF
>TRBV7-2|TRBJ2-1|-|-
TGTGCCAGCAGCAAAGAGGCGGTATGGGGGAATGAGCAGTTCTTC
CASSKEAVWGNEQFF
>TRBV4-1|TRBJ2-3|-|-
TGCGCCAGCAGCCAAGATCGACGGACCTGGGAGGAAGATACGCAGTATTTT
CASSQDRRTWEEDTQYF
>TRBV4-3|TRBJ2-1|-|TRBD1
TGCGCCAGCAGCCGACAGGGTAACAATGAGCAGTTCTTC
CASSRQGNNEQFF
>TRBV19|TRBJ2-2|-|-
TGTGCCAGTAGTATCTCGGGCAGGGCGGACACCGGGGAGCTGTTTTTT
CASSISGRADTGELFF
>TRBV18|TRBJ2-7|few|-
TGTGCCAGCTCACCACGTGGAGGGATCCCCTACGAGCAGTACTTC
CASSPRGGIPYEQYF
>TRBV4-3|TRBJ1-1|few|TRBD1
TGCGCCAGCAGCCAAGACGCCGGGACAGGGAACACTGAAGCTTTCTTT
CASSQDAGTGNTEAFF
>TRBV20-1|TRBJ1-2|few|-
TGCAGTGCACGCATTAACTATGGCTACACCTTC
CSARINYGYTF
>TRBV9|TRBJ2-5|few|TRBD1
TGTGCCAGCAGCGTCGGGACAGCCAACCAAGAGACCCAGTACTTC
CASSVGTANQETQYF
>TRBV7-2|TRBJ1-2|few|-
TGTGCCAGCAGCCCCCCGTGGTATGAGGGCTACACCTTC
CASSPPWYEGYTF
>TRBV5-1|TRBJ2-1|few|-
TGCGCCAGCAGCTTCCCAGTCGGTGAGCAGTTCTTC
CASSFPVGEQFF
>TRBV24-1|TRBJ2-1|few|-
TGTGCCACCAGTGACCCCGGCTGGCCCCAGTTCTTC
CATSDPGWPQFF
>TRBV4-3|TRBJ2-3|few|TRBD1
TGCGCCAGCAGCCATAGACAGGGTGGCACAGATACGCAGTATTTT
CASSHRQGGTDTQYF
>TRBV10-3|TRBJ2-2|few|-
TGTGCCATCAGTGCGGGGGACATTAACACCGGGGAGCTGTTTTTT
CAISAGDINTGELFF
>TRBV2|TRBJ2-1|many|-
TGTGCCAGCCGGGTCCGGGGTGAGCAGTTCTTC
CASRVRGEQFF
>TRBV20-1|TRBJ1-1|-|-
TGCAGTGCTCCCGACAGGCTAGATGAAGCTTTCTTT
CSAPDRLDEAFF
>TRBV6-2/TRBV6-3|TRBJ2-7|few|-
TGTGCCAGCAGTTACGGACGTTCCGGCTCCTACGAGCAGTACTTC
CASSYGRSGSYEQYF
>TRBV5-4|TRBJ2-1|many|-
TGTGCCAGCAGCTCCAGCCGGAGGGGAAACAATGAGCAGTTCTTC
CASSSSRRGNNEQFF
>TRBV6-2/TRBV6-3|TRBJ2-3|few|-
TGTGCCAGCAGTTACTTCACAGATACGCAGTATTTT
CASSYFTDTQYF
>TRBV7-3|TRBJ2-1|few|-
TGTGCCAGCAGTCCAGGAAGCTCGAATGAGCAGTTCTTC
CASSPGSSNEQFF
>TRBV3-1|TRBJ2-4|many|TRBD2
TGTGCCAGCAGCGGTCGGGACCGCGGGGGATGGAACATTCAGTACTTC
CASSGRDRGGWNIQYF
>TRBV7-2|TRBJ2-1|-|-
TGTGCCAGCAGCTTGTTCGCCATGGCCCCCGAGCAGTTCTTC
CASSLFAMAPEQFF
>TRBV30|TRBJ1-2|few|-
TGTGCCTGGAGTGTAAACCCCGCGGGCTACACCTTC
CAWSVNPAGYTF
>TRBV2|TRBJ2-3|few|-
TGTGCCTGCGCAGGGGAAGGCGCAGATACGCAGTATTTT
CACAGEGADTQYF
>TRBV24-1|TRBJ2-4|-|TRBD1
TGTGCCACCAGTGAATCTGACAGGGACAAAAACATTCAGTACTTC
CATSESDRDKNIQYF